These 5 T cell receptor beta chains share one sample of origin, sequenced in a study of cytomegalovirus exposure and HLA in healthy donors. In the PCR, 60 Vbeta and 13 Jbeta primers were used. Here immunoSEQ multiplex PCR was the method, and the copy in TCRdb shows in-frame clones only, minus some. The data show 90,000 to 140,000 clones, more than 80% seen once. The material sequenced was PBMCs. The receptors come from a man between 18 and 29 years old in good health and CMV-seronegative.

This chain links TRBV10-2 with TRBJ2-7, with a weak D call TRBD1 (6 bases). This CDR3 contains 14 residues. Germline lookup yields CDR1 WSHSY and CDR2 SAAADI. V was clipped by 0 bases and J by 4 bases, with 10 bases between them. CDR3 bases: TGCGCCAGCAGTGAGTCTTCGAGGGGGTACGAGCAGTACTTC. Its translation is CASSESSRGYEQYF.

The rearrangement links TRBV10-3 to TRBJ2-7; maybe TRBD1 (6 bases). CDR1 and CDR2 (germline): ENHRY, SYGVKD. Trimming stripped 6 bases from V and 2 bases from J, with 17 bases between. There are 15 residues in the CDR3. The CDR3 nucleotides are TGTGCCATCAGCGCCTCCGCAGGGGCCGCCTACGAGCAGTACTTC. The encoded protein is CAISASAGAAYEQYF.

The CDR3 reads CASSLQGPYYGYTF. CDR3 nucleotides: TGTGCCAGCAGCTTGCAGGGTCCGTACTATGGCTACACCTTC. This sequence joins TRBV5-5 and TRBJ1-2; perhaps TRBD1 as D (5 bases). The V and J ends lost 1 base and 3 bases respectively, with 10 bases between them. Germline CDR1 SGHKS, CDR2 YYEKEE (reference sequence). This CDR3 region has 14 residues.

The V and J genes are TRBV7-2 and TRBJ2-7, with D possibly TRBD1 on 6 matching bases. CDR3 length equals 14 residues. Trimming took off 4 bases at V and 0 bases at J, with 10 bases between the two ends. Germline loops: CDR1 SGHTA, CDR2 FQGNSA. This CDR3 reads CASSYRESSYEQYF. The DNA of the CDR3 is TGTGCCAGCAGCTACAGGGAGAGCTCCTACGAGCAGTACTTC.

The gene calls are TRBV21-1 and TRBJ1-2; the table's D call, TRBD1, was not checked against the DNA. TRBV21-1 is tagged as a pseudogene. This CDR3 region has 17 residues. The CDR3 coding sequence is TGTGCCAGCAGCAAATTCCTTACGGCATCAGGGGGTCGTGGCTACACCTTC. Translating gives CASSKFLTASGGRGYTF.